The 4 T cell receptor beta chains presented below share a single source sample, sequenced in a study of T cell responses to AZD1222 COVID-19 vaccine. TCRdb's table, derived via immunoSEQ multiplex PCR, lists solely in-frame clones and lacks some. The sample consists of 75,000 to 100,000 clones, 90% to 95% of them appearing once. The material was peripheral blood, obtained on day 0 of AZD1222 vaccination. The receptors here all came from an adult in good health.

The chain joins TRBV6-5 to TRBJ1-1, with TRBD1 matching over 7 bases. V trimming: 7 bases; J trimming: 5 bases; junction bases outside the gene matches: 10. This CDR3 contains 14 residues. Germline CDR1 and CDR2: MNHEY and SVGAGI. The CDR3, as DNA: TGTGCCAGCACCCATAAACAGGGGAGGACTGAAGCTTTCTTT. Translation gives CASTHKQGRTEAFF.

In its sample, this clone was seen once. The genes are TRBV6-4 and TRBJ2-3; no firm D call. CDR1 MRHNA and CDR2 SNTAGT come from the germline V gene. V lost 0 bases, J lost 1 base, and 5 bases lay in between. The CDR3 totals 14 residues. CDR3 bases: TGTGCCAGCAGTGACTCGCAGGGCACAGATACGCAGTATTTT. Its translation is CASSDSQGTDTQYF.

This clone has more than one count but fewer than ten. The CDR3 region is CASTTTTSTDYNEQFF. The CDR3 region has the DNA TGTGCCAGCACCACCACAACTAGCACGGACTACAATGAGCAGTTCTTC. This rearrangement joins TRBV27 to TRBJ2-1, with D possibly being TRBD2 (6 bases). Germline assignment: CDR1 MNHEY and CDR2 SMNVEV (reference sequence). The CDR3 is made up of 16 amino acids. With 7 bases removed from V and 3 bases from J, the gap between germline ends came to 19 bases.

This clone has just one count. The V gene is TRBV11-1, the J gene TRBJ2-3; D is ambiguous. CDR1 is SGHAT, CDR2 FQDESV, per germline (reference sequence). Trimming took 4 bases from V and 5 from J, leaving 4 bases between them. The CDR3 is made up of 11 amino acids. CDR3 nucleotides: TGTGCCAGCAGCTCGGAAGATACGCAGTATTTT. It codes for CASSSEDTQYF.